The T cell receptor beta chain under discussion was sequenced for a study of blood T cell repertoires in COVID-19 (dated by TCRdb to 2020 to 2022). In the study overall: The collaborator samples originated in the United States, Italy and Spain and spanned the acute and convalescent phases of COVID-19. Sample metadata almost always included a de-identified subject ID, COVID-19 status, age in years and sex. Samples came from the ongoing ImmuneRACE study (first 160 participants) plus 1,254 subjects from 6 global collaborators. The repertoires were released in a freely available public database intended as a resource for research on the immune response to SARS-CoV-2. Where available, HLA class I and class II types were obtained from metadata supplied by the sample provider rather than from assay-based typing. The prospective study material was composed of cDNA or gDNA derived from T cells, B-cell-depleted T cells, or PBMCs. Subjects who had been exposed to COVID-19, were actively infected with it, or had recovered from it provided the deeply sampled blood TCRbeta repertoires that made up the dataset.

On this clone: The antigen it recognizes is unknown. No per-base quality is available; no much larger clone lies one base away.

Each collaborating institution followed its own protocols to collect whole blood in K2EDTA tubes. Collaborator samples were shipped for TCRbeta analysis as frozen whole blood, isolated PBMCs, or DNA extracted from either sample type. TCRbeta CDR3 regions were amplified from genomic DNA by means of the immunoSEQ Assay, a bias-controlled multiplex PCR. Per the original workflow: Nucleated cell counts per sample were estimated from amplification of reference gene primers within the assay. To quantify the absolute abundance of each unique TCRbeta CDR3 rearrangement, sequence reads were collapsed and filtered. For each sample, productive Simpson clonality was calculated as the square root of Simpson's diversity index over productive rearrangements. Entries here come from immuneACCESS through TCRdb and include only in-frame sequences with V and J called. Some clones fail to appear in such tables; in the studies checked, an unresolved V gene covers under half of the shortfall, and the cause of the remainder is unknown. V, J and clone size reflect that table, while D and trimming were determined from the DNA. This sample holds 56,000 or so clones; approximately 86% were observed only once. Approximately 17% of the sample goes to the ten largest clones.

The CDR3 numbers 15 residues from cysteine through phenylalanine. Of all the DNA, just the CDR3 is kept, 45 bases in frame from base 1. V is clipped by 2 bases and J by 5 bases, and the sequence between their germline boundaries is 13 bases long. As encoded in the germline V gene, CDR1 is SGDLS while CDR2 is YYNGEE. The study at large found these results: The amount of clinical and demographic metadata varied by source and participant and was provided uncurated.

The sequence came from a woman older than 75 with active COVID-19. The chain joins TRBV9 to TRBJ2-2; TRBD1 could be the D gene, as 6 bases match. The sequencing sample was made of peripheral blood. The CDR3 protein is CASSVTNRVTGELFF. In nucleotides, the sequence is TGTGCCAGCAGCGTGACTAACAGGGTTACCGGGGAGCTGTTTTTT. With all but the CDR3 taken from the reference TRBV9 and TRBJ2-2 genes, the full variable domain is: DSGVTQTPKHLITATGQRVTLRCSPRSGDLSVYWYQQSLDQGLQFLIQYYNGEERAKGNILERFSAQQFPDLHSELNLSSLELGDSALYFCASSVTNRVTGELFFGEGSRLTVL.